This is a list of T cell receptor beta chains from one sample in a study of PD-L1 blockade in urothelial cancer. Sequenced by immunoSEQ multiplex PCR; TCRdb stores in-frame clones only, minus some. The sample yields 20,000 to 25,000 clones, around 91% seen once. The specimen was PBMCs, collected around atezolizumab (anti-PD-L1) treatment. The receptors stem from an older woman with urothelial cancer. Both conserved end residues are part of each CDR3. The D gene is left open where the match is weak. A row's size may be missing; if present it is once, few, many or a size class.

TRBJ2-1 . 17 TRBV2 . TGTGCCAGCAGTGAAGAGAGGGACTTTGGAAGGAATAATGAGCAGTTCTTC CASSEERDFGRNNEQFF
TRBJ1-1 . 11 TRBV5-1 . TGCGCCAGCAGCTTGAGGGGCGAAGCTTTCTTT CASSLRGEAFF
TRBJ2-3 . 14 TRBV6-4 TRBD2 TGTGCCAGCAGTGGTAGCGGGAGGGCAGATACGCAGTATTTT CASSGSGRADTQYF
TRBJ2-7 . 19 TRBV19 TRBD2 TGTGCCAGTAGTATTTCGGCGCTGGACCCCAGCGGGACGACCTACGAGCAGTACTTC CASSISALDPSGTTYEQYF
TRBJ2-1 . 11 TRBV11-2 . TGTGCCAGCAGCTCCAACAATGAGCAGTTCTTC CASSSNNEQFF
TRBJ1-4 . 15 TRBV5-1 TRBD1 TGCGCCAGCAGCTCCTATACAGGGGGCAGTGAAAAACTGTTTTTT CASSSYTGGSEKLFF
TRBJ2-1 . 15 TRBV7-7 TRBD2 TGTGCCAGCAGCTTTCGAATAGCGGGGACCAATGAGCAGTTCTTC CASSFRIAGTNEQFF
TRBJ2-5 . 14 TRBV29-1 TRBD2 TGCAGCGTCATTGGCGGGAGGGCCGGAGAGACCCAGTACTTC CSVIGGRAGETQYF
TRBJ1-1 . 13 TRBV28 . TGTGCCAGCAGTCCTCTCGGGGGTACTGAAGCTTTCTTT CASSPLGGTEAFF
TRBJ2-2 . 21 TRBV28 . TGTGCCAGCACCATTACCCTCTTTGCCTACCCCACAGCGGTTAACACCGGGGAGCTGTTTTTT CASTITLFAYPTAVNTGELFF
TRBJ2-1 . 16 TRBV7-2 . TGTGCCAGCAGCTTAGCGCGTGGCGGAGCGGGCGGTGAGCAGTTCTTC CASSLARGGAGGEQFF
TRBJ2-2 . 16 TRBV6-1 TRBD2 TGTGCCAGCAGTGCTTTAGCGGGAGCGAGCACCGGGGAGCTGTTTTTT CASSALAGASTGELFF
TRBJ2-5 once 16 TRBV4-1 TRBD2 TGCGCCAGCAGCCAAGTTTTGACGCTAGCGGGAGAGACCCAGTACTTC CASSQVLTLAGETQYF
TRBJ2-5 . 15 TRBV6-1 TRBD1 TGTGCCAGCAGCCGGACAGGGAACGGGCAAGAGACCCAGTACTTC CASSRTGNGQETQYF
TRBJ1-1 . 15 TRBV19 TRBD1 TGTGCCAATGTACTCGGGACAGACACGAACACTGAAGCTTTCTTT CANVLGTDTNTEAFF
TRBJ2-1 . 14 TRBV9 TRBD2 TGTGCCAGCAGCGTAGGGACTAGCTACAATGAGCAGTTCTTC CASSVGTSYNEQFF
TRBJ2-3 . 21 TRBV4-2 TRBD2 TGTGCCAGCAGCCAAGTGGGATTGGGTAGCGGGAGTTTAGGGTCGACAGATACGCAGTATTTT CASSQVGLGSGSLGSTDTQYF
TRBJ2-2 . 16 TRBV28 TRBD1 TGTGCCAGCAGTATACCCAGGGGGCTTAACACCGGGGAGCTGTTTTTT CASSIPRGLNTGELFF
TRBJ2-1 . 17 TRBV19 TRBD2 TGTGCCAGTAGCCGACGGACTAGCGGGAGTAATAGGAATGAGCAGTTCTTC CASSRRTSGSNRNEQFF
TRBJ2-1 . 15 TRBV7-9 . TGTGCCAGCAGCTTTGTAGAGAGCTCCTACAATGAGCAGTTCTTC CASSFVESSYNEQFF
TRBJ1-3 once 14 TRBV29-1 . TGCAGCGCCGAGGAAGTAGGTCGGCGAAACACCATATATTTT CSAEEVGRRNTIYF
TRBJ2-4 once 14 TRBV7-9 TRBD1 TGTGCCAGCAGTTTTGGGACAGGGGAAAACATTCAGTACTTC CASSFGTGENIQYF
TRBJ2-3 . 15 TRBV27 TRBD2 TGTGCCAGCAGTGTGGGACTAGCGGGAGCAGATACGCAGTATTTT CASSVGLAGADTQYF
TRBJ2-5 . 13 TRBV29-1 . TGCAGCGTTGAATTACAGAACCAAGAGACCCAGTACTTC CSVELQNQETQYF
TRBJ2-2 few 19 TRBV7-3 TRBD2 TGTGCCAGCAGCTCCGATTGGACTAGCGGGAGCGGGGACACCGGGGAGCTGTTTTTT CASSSDWTSGSGDTGELFF
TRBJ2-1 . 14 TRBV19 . TGTGCCAGTACTGTAAGGGGCAGTAACAATGAGCAGTTCTTC CASTVRGSNNEQFF
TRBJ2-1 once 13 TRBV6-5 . TGTGCCAGCAGTGTTAACTCCTACAATGAGCAGTTCTTC CASSVNSYNEQFF
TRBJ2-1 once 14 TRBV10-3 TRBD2 TGTGCCATCAAAGGGACTAGCGCGAACAATGAGCAGTTCTTC CAIKGTSANNEQFF
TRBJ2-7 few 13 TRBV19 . TGTGCCAGTAGTAACGGTGGAGGCCTCGAGCAGTACTTC CASSNGGGLEQYF
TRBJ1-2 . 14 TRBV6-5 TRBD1 TGTGCCAGCAGTTATTCCGACAGGGCCTATGGCTACACCTTC CASSYSDRAYGYTF
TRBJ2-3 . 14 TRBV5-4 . TGTGCCAGCAGCGCCCCGGGGGTCCCCGATACGCAGTATTTT CASSAPGVPDTQYF
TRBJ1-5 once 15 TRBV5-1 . TGCGCCAGCAGCTTGGCAGGTTATAGCAATCAGCCCCAGCATTTT CASSLAGYSNQPQHF
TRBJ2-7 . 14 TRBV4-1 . TGCGCCAGCAGCCAAGATGGTCAGCGGGACGAGCAGTACTTC CASSQDGQRDEQYF
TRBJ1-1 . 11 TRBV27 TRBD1 TGTGCCAGCAGCCGGACAGGGAAAGCTTTCTTT CASSRTGKAFF
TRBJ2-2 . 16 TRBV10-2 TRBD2 TGCGCCAGCAGTGGGACTAGCGGGAGTATTAGCGGGGAGCTGTTTTTT CASSGTSGSISGELFF
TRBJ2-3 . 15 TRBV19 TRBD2 TGTGCCAGTAGTGAGCTAGCGGCTAGCACAGATACGCAGTATTTT CASSELAASTDTQYF
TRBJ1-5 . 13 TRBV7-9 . TGTGCCAGCAGCCGACTTACTACTCAGCCCCAGCATTTT CASSRLTTQPQHF
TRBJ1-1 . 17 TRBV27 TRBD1 TGTGCCAGCAGTAAACGACAGGGGACGGGGTTGAACACTGAAGCTTTCTTT CASSKRQGTGLNTEAFF
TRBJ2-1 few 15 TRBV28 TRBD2 TGTGCCAGCTGTGGGGGGCTAGCGGGATACAATGAGCAGTTCTTC CASCGGLAGYNEQFF
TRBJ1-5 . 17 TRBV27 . TGTGCCAGCAGTGAGCGCCGTACAGGGAATGGCAATCAGCCCCAGCATTTT CASSERRTGNGNQPQHF
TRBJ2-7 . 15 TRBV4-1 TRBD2 TGCGCCAGCAGCCAAGGGCTAGCGGGAGTCTACGAGCAGTACTTC CASSQGLAGVYEQYF
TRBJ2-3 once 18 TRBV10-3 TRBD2 TGTGCCATCAGTGAGTCGGTAATAGCGGGAGCCCTCGTGGATACGCAGTATTTT CAISESVIAGALVDTQYF
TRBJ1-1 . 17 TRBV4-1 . TGCGCCAGCAGCCACTCCCCGACGGCGGGTTATAACACTGAAGCTTTCTTT CASSHSPTAGYNTEAFF
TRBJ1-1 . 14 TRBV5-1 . TGCGCCAGCAGCTACCGGGACAAGAACACTGAAGCTTTCTTT CASSYRDKNTEAFF
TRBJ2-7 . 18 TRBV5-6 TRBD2 TGTGCCAGCAGCTACTCAAAAATTAGCGGGACTTGGTCCTACGAGCAGTACTTC CASSYSKISGTWSYEQYF
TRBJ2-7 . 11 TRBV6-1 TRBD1 TGTGCCAGCCGGACAGGGGTCGAGCAGTACTTC CASRTGVEQYF
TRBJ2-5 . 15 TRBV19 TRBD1 TGTGCCAGTACCAACGGACAGGGGAACGGAGAGACCCAGTACTTC CASTNGQGNGETQYF
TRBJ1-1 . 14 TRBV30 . TGTGCCTGGAGTACAGGAACAGTGAACACTGAAGCTTTCTTT CAWSTGTVNTEAFF
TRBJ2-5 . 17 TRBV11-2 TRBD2 TGTGCCAGCAGCCCGAGACTAGCGGGAGGGGATCGGGAGACCCAGTACTTC CASSPRLAGGDRETQYF
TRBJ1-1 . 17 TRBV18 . TGTGCCAGCTCACCACGACAACAACAGAACCTTGGGACTGAAGCTTTCTTT CASSPRQQQNLGTEAFF
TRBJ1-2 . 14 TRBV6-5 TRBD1 TGTGCCAGCAGTATCAGGGGGGACTTGTATGGCTACACCTTC CASSIRGDLYGYTF
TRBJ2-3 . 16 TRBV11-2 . TGTGCCAGCAGCTTAGGGCAGGGTTGGGGGCCGACTACGCAGTATTTT CASSLGQGWGPTTQYF
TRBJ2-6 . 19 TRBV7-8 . TGTGCCAGCAGCTTAGTGACCAGGGAAGGAGCCTCTGGGGCCAACGTCCTGACTTTC CASSLVTREGASGANVLTF
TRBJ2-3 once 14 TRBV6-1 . TGTGCCACCATACGGAGCCGAGGCACAGATACGCAGTATTTT CATIRSRGTDTQYF